The 31 T cell receptor beta chains in this list originate from one sample, sequenced in a study of T cells in localized non-small cell lung cancer. Clones were read by immunoSEQ multiplex PCR, and TCRdb kept only the in-frame ones, dropping some. The sample has tens of thousands of clones, about four fifths seen once. The material sequenced was peripheral blood, taken before any cancer treatment. These TCRs come from a female donor aged 60 or older with stage I lung adenocarcinoma.

CDR3 DNA sequence: TGTGCCAGCAGTGTAGACCACACCGGGGAGCTGTTTTTT. It translates to CASSVDHTGELFF. V and J are TRBV6-1 and TRBJ2-2; D unclear. The CDR3 sequence is 13 residues long. CDR1 MNHNS and CDR2 SASEGT come from the germline V gene. Trimming removed 4 bases from V and 3 bases from J, with 6 bases in between.

This clone was counted a few times. The V call is TRBV25-1, the J call TRBJ1-1; a weak D match, TRBD1 (5 bases). The CDR3 is made up of 15 amino acids. The V gene lost 2 bases and the J gene lost 5 bases, with 15 bases spanning the gap. Germline values: CDR1 MGHDK, CDR2 SYGVNS. The CDR3 nucleotides are TGTGCCAGCAGTGAAGCTGGACGGGGGGGTACTGAAGCTTTCTTT. This gives the protein CASSEAGRGGTEAFF.

V and J are TRBV7-2 and TRBJ2-1, with D unclear. Trimming removed 0 bases at V and 10 bases at J, with 13 bases between. Germline assignment: CDR1 SGHTA and CDR2 FQGNSA. The CDR3 is made up of 14 amino acids. The chain's CDR3 is CASSLALGNGEQFF. The CDR3 nucleotides are TGTGCCAGCAGCTTAGCGTTGGGGAACGGGGAGCAGTTCTTC.

The chain joins TRBV19 to TRBJ2-3, with 9 bases aligning to TRBD1. Trimming removed 4 bases from V and 3 bases from J; junction bases left unmatched: 5. The CDR3 length is 15 residues. CDR1 and CDR2 (germline): LNHDA, SQIVND (reference sequence). The CDR3 loop is CASSTGQGMTDTQYF. CDR3 bases: TGTGCCAGTAGTACAGGACAGGGGATGACAGATACGCAGTATTTT.

The V gene is TRBV19, the J gene TRBJ2-3, with D possibly TRBD2 on 6 matching bases. The CDR3 loop spans 16 amino acids. Germline V gene data show CDR1 as LNHDA and CDR2 as SQIVND (reference sequence). The V end lost 2 bases, the J end lost 3 bases, and 15 bases lay between the germline ends. The CDR3, as DNA: TGTGCCAGTAGTATAATGGAGGGGTCCGGGACAGATACGCAGTATTTT. Its translation is CASSIMEGSGTDTQYF.

The V call is TRBV7-3, the J call TRBJ2-1; the D gene could be TRBD1 or TRBD2 (5 bases each). The CDR3 covers 14 residues. V lost 1 base and J 6 bases, leaving 10 bases between the germline ends. The germline CDR1 and CDR2 sequences are SGHTA and FQGTGA. The CDR3 region has the DNA TGTGCCAGCAGCTTAAGGGACGGAACCAATGAGCAGTTCTTC. Translated, it gives CASSLRDGTNEQFF.

The chain uses TRBV25-1 and TRBJ1-4; D not resolved. The CDR3 has 11 amino acids. The germline CDR1 and CDR2 sequences are MGHDK and SYGVNS. Trimming pared 7 bases from V and 8 bases from J, leaving 8 bases between. The CDR3 DNA sequence: TGTGCCAGCAAGGGTAGGGAAAAACTGTTTTTT. Translating gives CASKGREKLFF.

The V gene is TRBV19, the J gene TRBJ1-1; TRBD1 might be the D (5 bases). Trimming left V 4 bases short and J 5 bases short, with 11 bases between. Germline V gene sequence: CDR1 LNHDA, CDR2 SQIVND (reference sequence). The CDR3 is 13 amino acids. CDR3 loop: CASSNSGRTEAFF. The CDR3 DNA sequence: TGTGCCAGTAGTAACTCGGGACGGACTGAAGCTTTCTTT.

The rearrangement uses TRBV9 and TRBJ1-2; TRBD1 is a possible D gene (5 bases). Germline loops: CDR1 SGDLS, CDR2 YYNGEE. This CDR3 comprises 15 residues. V shed 4 bases and J shed 0 bases, with 13 bases lying between them. CDR3 region: CASSPGPATNYGYTF. CDR3 nucleotide sequence: TGTGCCAGCAGCCCGGGGCCAGCCACTAACTATGGCTACACCTTC.

The gene calls are TRBV13 and TRBJ1-5; 8 bases map to TRBD1. CDR1 PRHDT and CDR2 FYEKMQ come from the germline V gene (reference sequence). CDR3 size: 19 residues. V lost 5 bases, J lost 0 bases, and 15 bases stayed unmatched. CDR3 nucleotide sequence: TGTGCCAGCAGCACCCGGACAGGGTTAGGGGAATATAGCAATCAGCCCCAGCATTTT. Residues: CASSTRTGLGEYSNQPQHF.

In its sample, this clone is medium-sized. The gene calls are TRBV19 and TRBJ1-3, with D maybe TRBD1 (5 bases). The V gene's germline CDR1 is LNHDA and CDR2 SQIVND (reference sequence). The CDR3 has 14 amino acids. V was pared by 3 bases and J by 2 bases, with 8 bases between. CDR3 sequence reads: CASSMGQAGNTIYF. The DNA of the CDR3 is TGTGCCAGTAGTATGGGGCAAGCTGGAAACACCATATATTTT.

The chain carries TRBV30 and TRBJ2-1; 10 positions match TRBD1. CDR1 is GTSNPN and CDR2 is SVGIG in the germline V gene (reference sequence). V was pared by 3 bases and J by 2 bases, with 7 bases of the junction left unmatched. The CDR3 sequence is 16 residues long. Here the CDR3 reads CAWRRQGALTYNEQFF. As DNA, the CDR3 is TGTGCCTGGAGAAGACAGGGGGCCCTTACCTACAATGAGCAGTTCTTC.

The J gene is TRBJ2-7, the V gene TRBV30; a weak D match, TRBD1 (5 bases). This CDR3 has 14 residues. Germline CDR1 GTSNPN, CDR2 SVGIG (reference sequence). Trimming shortened V by 0 bases and J by 3 bases, and 12 bases separated the two germline ends. The CDR3 DNA is TGTGCCTGGAGTGTACAAACAGGTAACTACGAGCAGTACTTC. Residues: CAWSVQTGNYEQYF.

The V gene is TRBV30, the J gene TRBJ2-7, with TRBD2 matching over 7 bases. V lost 0 bases to trimming and J lost 2 bases; unmatched junction nucleotides: 1. Germline CDR1 reads GTSNPN; CDR2 reads SVGIG (reference sequence). There are 13 residues in the CDR3. The CDR3 loop reads CAWSVRGAYEQYF. In DNA, the CDR3 is TGTGCCTGGAGTGTACGGGGGGCCTACGAGCAGTACTTC.

The gene calls are TRBV5-1 and TRBJ2-2; possibly TRBD2 for D (6 bases). There are 14 residues in the CDR3. Germline V lookup: CDR1 SGHRS, CDR2 YFSETQ. The germline V and J ends were trimmed by 5 bases and 7 bases, with 15 bases remaining between them. The CDR3 region has the DNA TGCGCCAGCAGGAGGGGAGGTGCGGACGGGGAGCTGTTTTTT. Translated, it gives CASRRGGADGELFF.

This chain joins TRBV11-2 and TRBJ1-4; perhaps TRBD1 as D (6 bases). The ends were cut back, 1 base at V and 4 bases at J, with 22 bases in the middle. Germline V gives CDR1 SGHAT, CDR2 FQNNGV. The CDR3 covers 19 residues. CDR3 region: CASSLGKGVFRAGNEKLFF. CDR3 coding DNA: TGTGCCAGCAGCTTAGGAAAGGGGGTATTCCGCGCTGGTAATGAAAAACTGTTTTTT.

Here the CDR3 reads CASSRGGSSYNEQFF. DNA for the CDR3: TGTGCCAGCAGCCGGGGCGGGAGCTCCTACAATGAGCAGTTCTTC. J is TRBJ2-1 and V is TRBV9, with 7 bases lining up with TRBD2. The CDR3 has 15 residues. Germline V gene lookup returns CDR1 SGDLS and CDR2 YYNGEE. With V trimmed by 4 bases and J by 0 bases, 4 bases remained unmatched. Using reference TRBV9 and TRBJ2-1 for the parts outside the CDR3, the full variable domain is DSGVTQTPKHLITATGQRVTLRCSPRSGDLSVYWYQQSLDQGLQFLIQYYNGEERAKGNILERFSAQQFPDLHSELNLSSLELGDSALYFCASSRGGSSYNEQFFGPGTRLTVL.

This sequence joins TRBV6-5 and TRBJ2-7; 8 bases match TRBD2. Per germline, CDR1 MNHEY and CDR2 SVGAGI. CDR3 length equals 13 residues. V gave up 0 bases and J gave up 5 bases; unmatched junction bases: 0. CDR3 amino acids: CASSYSRGDEQYF. In DNA form, the CDR3 reads TGTGCCAGCAGTTACTCGCGGGGGGACGAGCAGTACTTC.

The rearrangement links TRBV6-5 to TRBJ2-7, with D perhaps assigned TRBD1 or TRBD2 (5 bases each). Trimming pared 6 bases from V and 4 bases from J, leaving 13 bases between. Germline-derived CDR1 and CDR2 are MNHEY and SVGAGI. The CDR3 sequence is 13 residues long. The CDR3 DNA is TGTGCCAGCAGGGATAGGGGACCGTACGAGCAGTACTTC. Residues: CASRDRGPYEQYF.

The V and J genes are TRBV7-8 and TRBJ2-2; D is possibly TRBD2 (7 bases). With 5 bases removed from V and 7 bases from J, the gap between germline ends came to 17 bases. Germline lookup yields CDR1 SGHVS and CDR2 FQNEAQ. This CDR3 comprises 15 residues. DNA of the CDR3: TGTGCCAGCAGCCAAGACAGGACTAGGGTCGGGGAGCTGTTTTTT. This codes for CASSQDRTRVGELFF.

The gene calls are TRBV27 and TRBJ1-1; 7 bases are a match to TRBD1. CDR1 and CDR2 (germline): MNHEY, SMNVEV (reference sequence). The CDR3 contains 13 residues. The junction had 8 bases not matched to a gene; V was cut back by 6 bases and J by 7 bases. CDR3 coding DNA: TGTGCCAGCAGATTACAGGGGAGGATTGAAGCTTTCTTT. Residues: CASRLQGRIEAFF.

The chain uses TRBV9 and TRBJ1-1, with TRBD1 as a possible D gene (6 bases). Trimming cost V 0 bases and J 1 base, with 10 bases left between them. The V gene's germline CDR1 is SGDLS and CDR2 YYNGEE. The CDR3 runs to 15 residues. As DNA, the CDR3 is TGTGCCAGCAGCGTAGAGGACAGTCGGAACACTGAAGCTTTCTTT. Translating gives CASSVEDSRNTEAFF.

V and J are TRBV19 and TRBJ2-3; 8 positions match TRBD2. The CDR3 runs to 15 residues. V lost 6 bases, J lost 4 bases, and 9 bases stayed unmatched. The germline V gene encodes CDR1 LNHDA and CDR2 SQIVND (reference sequence). This CDR3 reads CASSRRTSIADTQYF. The CDR3 DNA sequence: TGTGCCAGTAGCCGACGGACTAGCATCGCAGATACGCAGTATTTT.

On this clone itself: Other DNA sequences of this sample code for an identical CDR3. J is TRBJ2-7 and V is TRBV5-5; TRBD1 might be the D (5 bases). Germline CDR1 and CDR2: SGHKS and YYEKEE (reference sequence). V dropped 0 bases and J dropped 2 bases, with 9 bases sitting between them. The CDR3 extends over 14 amino acids. DNA of the CDR3: TGTGCCAGCAGCTTGGCCTTAGGGGCCTACGAGCAGTACTTC. Translated, it gives CASSLALGAYEQYF.

A single count supports this clone. The chain links TRBV7-3 to TRBJ2-3; TRBD2 matches 11 bases. V shed 6 bases and J 1 base; nucleotides not matched to a gene: 3. The CDR3 has 15 residues. The germline CDR1 and CDR2 sequences are SGHTA and FQGTGA. The CDR3 is CASRLTSGGTDTQYF. CDR3 coding DNA: TGTGCCAGCAGGTTGACTAGCGGGGGCACAGATACGCAGTATTTT.

The genes are TRBV5-1 and TRBJ2-1; TRBD2 aligns across 10 bases. After removal of 1 base from V and 9 bases from J, the junction contained 4 bases not matched to a gene. Germline V gene data show CDR1 as SGHRS and CDR2 as YFSETQ. This CDR3 comprises 14 residues. This chain's CDR3 is CASSLTSGIGEQFF. CDR3 DNA sequence: TGCGCCAGCAGCTTGACTAGCGGGATTGGTGAGCAGTTCTTC.

This chain uses TRBV5-4 with TRBJ1-2; D remains unclear. Germline V gene sequence: CDR1 SGHNT, CDR2 YYREEE (reference sequence). Trimming left V 4 bases short and J 2 bases short, with 9 bases between. This CDR3 has 13 amino acids. CDR3 in amino acids: CASSPDANYGYTF. The CDR3 nucleotides read TGTGCCAGCAGCCCAGACGCCAACTATGGCTACACCTTC.

This chain uses TRBV15 with TRBJ1-2; a weak D match, TRBD1 (5 bases). Looked up from germline, CDR1 is LNHNV and CDR2 is YYDKDF (reference sequence). The CDR3 length is 15 residues. V shed 1 base and J shed 2 bases, with 11 bases lying between them. The CDR3 protein is CATSRGDYTNYGYTF. CDR3 DNA sequence: TGTGCCACCAGCAGAGGGGACTATACCAACTATGGCTACACCTTC.

This chain connects TRBV5-4 to TRBJ1-1; D not certain. Germline V gene sequence: CDR1 SGHNT, CDR2 YYREEE (reference sequence). Trimming took off 0 bases at V and 2 bases at J, with 11 bases between the two ends. CDR3 length: 15 amino acids. The CDR3 sequence: CASSLDLQTNTEAFF. The CDR3 nucleotides are TGTGCCAGCAGCTTGGACCTACAGACTAACACTGAAGCTTTCTTT.

This chain connects TRBV9 to TRBJ2-1, with D possibly TRBD1 on 6 matching bases. Looked up from germline, CDR1 is SGDLS and CDR2 is YYNGEE. Trimming stripped 4 bases from V and 6 bases from J, with 11 bases between. The CDR3 loop spans 13 amino acids. CDR3 DNA: TGTGCCAGCAGCCCTGGGACACCCAATGAGCAGTTCTTC. Translated: CASSPGTPNEQFF.

The chain is built from TRBV7-9 and TRBJ2-7; D gene uncertain. The CDR3 spans 12 residues. CDR1 is SEHNR and CDR2 is FQNEAQ in the germline V gene (reference sequence). Between the trimmed V and J ends, which lost 2 bases and 6 bases, there was a span of 8 bases. CDR3 nucleotide sequence: TGTGCCAGCAGCTTATTTTTGGCCGAGCAGTACTTC. Translation gives CASSLFLAEQYF.